This section outlines one T cell receptor (beta chain) sequence together with its context. This specimen comes from a study of OX40 agonist ivuxolimab in advanced cancers. The CDR3 has 13 residues. V was shortened by 1 base and J by 5 bases, with 6 bases between the two germline ends. Per germline, CDR1 WNHNN and CDR2 SYGVQD (reference sequence). Clones were sequenced by immunoSEQ multiplex PCR, and TCRdb holds only the in-frame ones, with some missing. The sample has about 58,000 clones; approximately 80% are singletons. The clonotype was recovered from an adult with an advanced solid tumor such as melanoma, head and neck, liver or kidney cancer. Sequenced here: CD4+ or CD8+ T cells sorted from blood, sampled in a trial of the OX40 agonist ivuxolimab. J is TRBJ1-5 and V is TRBV10-1; D possibly corresponds to TRBD1 (5 bases). The CDR3 region is CASSEWGDQPQHF. The CDR3 coding sequence is TGCGCCAGCAGTGAGTGGGGGGATCAGCCCCAGCATTTT.